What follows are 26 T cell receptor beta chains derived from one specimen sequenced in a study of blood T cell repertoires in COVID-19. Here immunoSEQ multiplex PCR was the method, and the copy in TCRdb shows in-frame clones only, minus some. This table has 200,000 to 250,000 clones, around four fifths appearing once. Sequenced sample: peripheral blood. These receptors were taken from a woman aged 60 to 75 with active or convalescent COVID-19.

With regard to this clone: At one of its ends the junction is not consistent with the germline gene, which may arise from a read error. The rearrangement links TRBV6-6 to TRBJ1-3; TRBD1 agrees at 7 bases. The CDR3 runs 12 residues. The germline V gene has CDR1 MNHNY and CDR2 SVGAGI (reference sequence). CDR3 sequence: CASSIDRAVFHF. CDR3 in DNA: TGTGCCAGCAGCATAGACAGGGCTGTTTTCCATTTT.

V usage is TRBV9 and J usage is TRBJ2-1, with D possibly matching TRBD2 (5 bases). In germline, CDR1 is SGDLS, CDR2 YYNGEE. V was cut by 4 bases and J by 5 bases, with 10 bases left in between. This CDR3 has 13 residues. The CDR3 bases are TGTGCCAGCAGCCCCCGGGGAGACAATGAGCAGTTCTTC. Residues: CASSPRGDNEQFF.

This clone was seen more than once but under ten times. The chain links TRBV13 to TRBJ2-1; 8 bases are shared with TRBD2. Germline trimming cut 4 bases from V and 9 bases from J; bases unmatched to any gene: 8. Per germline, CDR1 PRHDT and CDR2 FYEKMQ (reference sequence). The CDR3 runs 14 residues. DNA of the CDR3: TGTGCCAGCAGCTGGGGACTAGGGGTCGGTGAGCAGTTCTTC. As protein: CASSWGLGVGEQFF.

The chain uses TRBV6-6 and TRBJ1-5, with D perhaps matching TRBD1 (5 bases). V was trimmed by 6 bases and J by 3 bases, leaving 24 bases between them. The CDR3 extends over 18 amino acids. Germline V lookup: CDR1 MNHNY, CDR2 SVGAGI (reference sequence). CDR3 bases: TGTGCCAGCAGCCGAACTGGGTCCGGGGGGGGACCCAATCAGCCCCAGCATTTT. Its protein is CASSRTGSGGGPNQPQHF.

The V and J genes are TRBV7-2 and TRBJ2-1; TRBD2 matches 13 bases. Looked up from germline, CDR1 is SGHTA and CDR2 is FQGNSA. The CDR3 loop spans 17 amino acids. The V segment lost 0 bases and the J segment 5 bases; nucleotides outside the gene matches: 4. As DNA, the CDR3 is TGTGCCAGCAGCTTAGCGTGGGGACTAGCGGGAAACAATGAGCAGTTCTTC. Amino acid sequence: CASSLAWGLAGNNEQFF.

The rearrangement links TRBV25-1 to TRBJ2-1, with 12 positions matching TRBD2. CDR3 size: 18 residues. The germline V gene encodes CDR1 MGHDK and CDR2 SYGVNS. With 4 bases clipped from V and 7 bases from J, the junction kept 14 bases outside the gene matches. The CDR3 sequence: CASSALLPTSGSRNEQFF. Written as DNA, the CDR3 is TGTGCCAGCAGTGCTCTTCTACCGACTAGCGGGAGTAGGAATGAGCAGTTCTTC.

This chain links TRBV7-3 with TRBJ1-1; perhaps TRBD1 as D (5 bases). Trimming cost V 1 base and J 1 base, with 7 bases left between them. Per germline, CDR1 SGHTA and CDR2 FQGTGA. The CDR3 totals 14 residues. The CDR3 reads CASSLMGQNTEAFF. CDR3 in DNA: TGTGCCAGCAGCTTAATGGGGCAGAACACTGAAGCTTTCTTT.

The CDR3, as DNA: TGTGCCAGCCTCTTCGCGGGGAACACCGGGGAGCTGTTTTTT. Its translation: CASLFAGNTGELFF. The rearrangement joins TRBV6-5 to TRBJ2-2, with D tentatively TRBD2 (5 bases). This CDR3 is 14 amino acids long. Germline CDR1 reads MNHEY; CDR2 reads SVGAGI. V was trimmed by 8 bases and J by 1 base, leaving 11 bases between them.

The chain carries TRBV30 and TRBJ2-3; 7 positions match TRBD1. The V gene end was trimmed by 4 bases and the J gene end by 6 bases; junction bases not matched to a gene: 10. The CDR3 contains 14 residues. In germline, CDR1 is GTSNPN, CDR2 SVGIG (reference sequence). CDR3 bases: TGTGCCTGGACCACAGACAGGGCTTCGGATACGCAGTATTTT. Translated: CAWTTDRASDTQYF.

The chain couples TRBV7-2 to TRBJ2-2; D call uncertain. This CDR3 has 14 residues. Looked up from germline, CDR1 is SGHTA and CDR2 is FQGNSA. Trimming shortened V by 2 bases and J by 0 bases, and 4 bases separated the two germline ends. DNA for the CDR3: TGTGCCAGCAGCTTAATATCGAACACCGGGGAGCTGTTTTTT. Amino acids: CASSLISNTGELFF.

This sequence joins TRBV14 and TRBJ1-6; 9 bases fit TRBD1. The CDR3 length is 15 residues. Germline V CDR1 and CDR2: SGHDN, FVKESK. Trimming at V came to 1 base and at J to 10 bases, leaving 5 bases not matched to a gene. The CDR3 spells CASSQVHRGLSPLHF. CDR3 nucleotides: TGTGCCAGCAGCCAAGTTCACAGGGGGCTGTCACCCCTCCACTTT.

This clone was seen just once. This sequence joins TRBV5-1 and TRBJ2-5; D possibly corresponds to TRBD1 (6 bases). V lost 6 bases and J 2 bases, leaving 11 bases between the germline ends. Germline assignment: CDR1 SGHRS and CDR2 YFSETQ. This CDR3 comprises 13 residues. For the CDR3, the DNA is TGCGCCAGCACCACAACAGGGCAAGAGACCCAGTACTTC. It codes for CASTTTGQETQYF.

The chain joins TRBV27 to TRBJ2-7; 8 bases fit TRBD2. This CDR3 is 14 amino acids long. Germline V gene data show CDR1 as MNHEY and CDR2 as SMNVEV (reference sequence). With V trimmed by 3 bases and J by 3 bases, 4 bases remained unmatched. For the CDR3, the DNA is TGTGCCAGCAGTTTTACTAGCGGCATCTACGAGCAGTACTTC. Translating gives CASSFTSGIYEQYF.

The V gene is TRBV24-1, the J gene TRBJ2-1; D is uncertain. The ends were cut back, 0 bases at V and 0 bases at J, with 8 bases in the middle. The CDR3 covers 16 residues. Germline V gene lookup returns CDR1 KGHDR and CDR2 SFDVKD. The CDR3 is CATSDLQESSYNEQFF. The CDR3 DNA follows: TGTGCCACCAGTGATTTGCAAGAGAGCTCCTACAATGAGCAGTTCTTC.

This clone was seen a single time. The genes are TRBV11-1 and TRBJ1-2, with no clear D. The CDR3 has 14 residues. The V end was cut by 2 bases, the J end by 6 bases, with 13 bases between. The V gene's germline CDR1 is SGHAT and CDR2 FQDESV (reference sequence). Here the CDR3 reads CASSLSLGYDGYTF. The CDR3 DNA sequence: TGTGCCAGCAGCTTAAGTCTGGGCTATGATGGCTACACCTTC.

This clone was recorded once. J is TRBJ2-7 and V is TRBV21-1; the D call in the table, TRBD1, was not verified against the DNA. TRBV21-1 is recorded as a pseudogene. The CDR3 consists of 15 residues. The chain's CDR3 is CASSFRTGAVGEQYF. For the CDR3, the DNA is TGTGCCAGCAGCTTTCGGACAGGGGCGGTGGGCGAGCAGTACTTC.

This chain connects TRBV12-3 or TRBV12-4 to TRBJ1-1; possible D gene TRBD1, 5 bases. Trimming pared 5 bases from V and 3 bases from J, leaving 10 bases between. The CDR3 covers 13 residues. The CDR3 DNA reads TGTGCCAGCAGTGTCGACAGATACACTGAAGCTTTCTTT. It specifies CASSVDRYTEAFF.

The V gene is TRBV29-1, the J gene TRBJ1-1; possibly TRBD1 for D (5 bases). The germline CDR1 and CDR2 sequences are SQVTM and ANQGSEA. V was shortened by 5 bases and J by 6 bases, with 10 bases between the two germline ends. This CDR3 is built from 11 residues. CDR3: CSVTQDSEAFF. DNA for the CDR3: TGCAGCGTTACACAGGATTCTGAAGCTTTCTTT.

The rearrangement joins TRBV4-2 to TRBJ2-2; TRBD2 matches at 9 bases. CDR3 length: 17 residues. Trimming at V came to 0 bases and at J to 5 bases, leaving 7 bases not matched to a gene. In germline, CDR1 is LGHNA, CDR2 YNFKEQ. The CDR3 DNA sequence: TGTGCCAGCAGCCAAGACCCGCGGGGGGGCTTGACCGGGGAGCTGTTTTTT. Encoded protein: CASSQDPRGGLTGELFF.

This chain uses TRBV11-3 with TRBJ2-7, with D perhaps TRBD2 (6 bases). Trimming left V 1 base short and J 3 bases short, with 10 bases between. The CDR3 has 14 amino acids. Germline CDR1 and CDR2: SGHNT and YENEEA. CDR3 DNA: TGTGCCAGCAGCTTAGCGGACTATGGCTACGAGCAGTACTTC. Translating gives CASSLADYGYEQYF.

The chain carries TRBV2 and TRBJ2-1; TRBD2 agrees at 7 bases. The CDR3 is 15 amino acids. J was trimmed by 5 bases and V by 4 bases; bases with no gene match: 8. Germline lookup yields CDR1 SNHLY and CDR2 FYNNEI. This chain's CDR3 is CASSVAGVGNNEQFF. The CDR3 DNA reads TGTGCCAGCAGTGTGGCGGGAGTTGGAAACAATGAGCAGTTCTTC. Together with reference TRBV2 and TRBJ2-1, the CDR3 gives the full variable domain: EPEVTQTPSHQVTQMGQEVILRCVPISNHLYFYWYRQILGQKVEFLVSFYNNEISEKSEIFDDQFSVERPDGSNFTLKIRSTKLEDSAMYFCASSVAGVGNNEQFFGPGTRLTVL.

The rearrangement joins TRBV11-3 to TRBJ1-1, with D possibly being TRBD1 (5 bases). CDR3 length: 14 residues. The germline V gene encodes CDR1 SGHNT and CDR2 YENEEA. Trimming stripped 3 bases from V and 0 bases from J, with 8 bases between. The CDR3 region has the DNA TGTGCCAGCAGCTTGGGGGGGATGAACACTGAAGCTTTCTTT. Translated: CASSLGGMNTEAFF.

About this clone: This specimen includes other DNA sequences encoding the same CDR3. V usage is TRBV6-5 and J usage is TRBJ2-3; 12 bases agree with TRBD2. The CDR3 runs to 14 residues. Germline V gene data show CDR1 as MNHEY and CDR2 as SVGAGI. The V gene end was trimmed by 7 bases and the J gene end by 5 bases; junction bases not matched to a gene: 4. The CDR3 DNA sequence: TGTGCCAGCACCCCTAGCGGGGGGGGAGATACGCAGTATTTT. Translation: CASTPSGGGDTQYF.

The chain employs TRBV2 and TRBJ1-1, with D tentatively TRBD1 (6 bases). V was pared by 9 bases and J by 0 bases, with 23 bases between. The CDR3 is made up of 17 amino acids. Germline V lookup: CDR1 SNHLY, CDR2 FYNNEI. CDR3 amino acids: CASRGFGGNRLNTEAFF. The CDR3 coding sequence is TGTGCCAGTAGGGGGTTCGGGGGGAACCGATTGAACACTGAAGCTTTCTTT.

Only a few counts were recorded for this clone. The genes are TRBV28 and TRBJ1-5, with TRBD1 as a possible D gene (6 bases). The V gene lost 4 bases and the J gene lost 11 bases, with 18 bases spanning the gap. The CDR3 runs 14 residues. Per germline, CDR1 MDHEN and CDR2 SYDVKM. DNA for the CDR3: TGTGCCAGCAGTTCCGACAGGTTCCCTAGGGCCCAGCATTTT. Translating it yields CASSSDRFPRAQHF.

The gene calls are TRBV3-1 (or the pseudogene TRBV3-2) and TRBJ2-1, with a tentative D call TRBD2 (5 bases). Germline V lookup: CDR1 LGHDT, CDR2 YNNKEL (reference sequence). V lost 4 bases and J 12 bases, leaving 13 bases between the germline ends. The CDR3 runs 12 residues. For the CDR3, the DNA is TGTGCCAGCAGCCCCCCCGTGGGAGCGCAGTTCTTC. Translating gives CASSPPVGAQFF.